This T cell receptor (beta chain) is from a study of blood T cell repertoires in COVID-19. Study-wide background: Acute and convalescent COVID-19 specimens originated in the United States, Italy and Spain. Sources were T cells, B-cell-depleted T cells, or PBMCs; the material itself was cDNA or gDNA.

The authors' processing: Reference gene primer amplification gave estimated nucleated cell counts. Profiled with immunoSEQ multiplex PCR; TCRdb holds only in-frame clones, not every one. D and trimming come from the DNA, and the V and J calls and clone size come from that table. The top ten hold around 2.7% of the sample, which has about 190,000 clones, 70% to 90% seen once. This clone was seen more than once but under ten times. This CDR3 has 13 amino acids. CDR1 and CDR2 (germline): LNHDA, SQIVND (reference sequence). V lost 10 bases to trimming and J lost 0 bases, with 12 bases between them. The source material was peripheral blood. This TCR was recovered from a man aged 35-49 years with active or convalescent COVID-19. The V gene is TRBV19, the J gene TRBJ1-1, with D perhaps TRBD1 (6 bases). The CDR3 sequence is CATTTGLNTEAFF. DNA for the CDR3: TGTGCCACCACGACAGGCCTGAACACTGAAGCTTTCTTT.